The following is a TCR beta chain sequence with its context. Original processing methods: The assay estimated nucleated cells by amplifying reference gene primers. Assay used: immunoSEQ multiplex PCR; TCRdb lists only in-frame clones, some missing. V, J and clone size are those of that table, while D and trimming were read from the DNA. This sample has under 150,000 clones, with around four fifths found just once. These data come from a study of blood T cell repertoires in COVID-19. Looking at the study overall: Sites in the United States, Italy and Spain provided acute and convalescent COVID-19 samples.

Residents of 24 US areas, aged roughly 18 to 95 years, made up the participants. The CDR3 is 18 residues long. The V gene's germline CDR1 is MGHRA and CDR2 YSYEKL. V shed 0 bases and J 7 bases; nucleotides not matched to a gene: 12. The sample was PBMCs or T cells enriched from blood (not recorded which). The receptor was derived from a man aged 30 to 45 who had recovered from COVID-19. The chain has TRBV4-1 and TRBJ2-1; 10 bases match TRBD2. The DNA of the CDR3 is TGCGCCAGCAGCCAAGAGTGGCCTAGCGGGAGCCGTATAAATGAGCAGTTCTTC. It encodes CASSQEWPSGSRINEQFF.